This passage covers 14 T cell receptor beta chains from one sample sequenced in a study of T-cell reconstitution after alpha-beta-depleted transplantation in children listed by TCRdb under 2016. Libraries were prepared through PCR. Sequencing was performed on an Illumina HiSeq 2500. Molecular barcoding was employed in the preparation of TCR libraries, with unique molecular identifiers being used to normalize TCRbeta repertoire quantification. TCRdb's own reprocessing of the public reads used fastp at Q25 and MiXCR and kept productive beta chains. Each entry merges the rows of one CDR3 protein and shows their most common DNA and genes. The sample records 450,000 to 700,000 distinct CDR3 sequences, 27% of which are singletons. Under 45% of the sample belongs to the ten largest clones. The treatment or condition label on this specimen signifies: allogeneic hematopoietic cell transplantation with graft depleted of TCRalphabeta T cells and CD19 B cells.

The sample was PBMCs, taken before TCRalphabeta/CD19-depleted stem cell transplant. The receptors originated from a boy in the first two years of life with Wiskott-Aldrich syndrome, due to receive a stem cell transplant.

This clonotype was detected only a few times. J is TRBJ1-2 and V is TRBV5-1; no firm D call. This CDR3 has 13 residues. Germline values: CDR1 SGHRS, CDR2 YFSETQ. The ends were cut back, 4 bases at V and 5 bases at J, with 12 bases in the middle. CDR3 protein: CASSTRDEYGYTF. The CDR3 region has the DNA TGCGCCAGCAGCACCCGTGACGAGTATGGCTACACCTTC.

The sample holds a few counts of this clonotype. The CDR3: CASTSRGAGRNEQFF. The DNA for the CDR3 is TGTGCCAGCACCTCTCGGGGGGCAGGTCGCAATGAGCAGTTCTTC. This sequence joins TRBV12-3 or TRBV12-4 and TRBJ2-1; tentative D call: TRBD2 (7 bases). This CDR3 comprises 15 residues. Trimming cost V 7 bases and J 6 bases, with 19 bases left between them.

The rearrangement links TRBV27 to TRBJ1-2; D is unresolved. In germline, CDR1 is MNHEY, CDR2 SMNVEV (reference sequence). This CDR3 region has 15 residues. The V end was cut by 3 bases, the J end by 5 bases, with 16 bases between. This CDR3 is CASSFAGGFWYGYTF. The CDR3 DNA reads TGTGCCAGCAGTTTTGCGGGCGGGTTTTGGTATGGCTACACCTTC.

The chain uses TRBV2 and TRBJ2-1; TRBD2 agrees at 8 bases. The V segment lost 2 bases and the J segment 9 bases; nucleotides outside the gene matches: 12. The germline V gene encodes CDR1 SNHLY and CDR2 FYNNEI. The CDR3 loop spans 16 amino acids. CDR3 protein: CASSETPGLGGREQFF. For the CDR3, the DNA is TGTGCCAGCAGTGAAACACCGGGACTAGGGGGGCGTGAGCAGTTCTTC.

The chain combines TRBV20-1 with TRBJ2-1; 7 nucleotides match TRBD2. CDR1 DFQATT and CDR2 SNEGSKA come from the germline V gene (reference sequence). Trimming took 4 bases from V and 0 from J; bases not matched to a gene: 9. The CDR3 runs to 16 residues. CDR3 DNA: TGCAGTGCTACCTCGCGGCCGGGAGGCTCCTACAATGAGCAGTTCTTC. Amino acids: CSATSRPGGSYNEQFF.

This clonotype was recorded a few times. J is TRBJ1-2 and V is TRBV29-1; no clear D. CDR1 and CDR2 (germline): SQVTM, ANQGSEA. The CDR3 runs 14 residues. V shed 1 base and J shed 4 bases, with 13 bases lying between them. In DNA form, the CDR3 reads TGCAGCGTTGAAGGGGCAGCCGCGGGCTATGGCTACACCTTC. Residues: CSVEGAAAGYGYTF.

There are a few counts of this clonotype. J is TRBJ2-6 and V is TRBV30, with D perhaps TRBD1 (5 bases). Trimming removed 8 bases from V and 0 bases from J, with 17 bases in between. The CDR3 loop spans 16 amino acids. Germline V lookup: CDR1 GTSNPN, CDR2 SVGIG (reference sequence). DNA for the CDR3: TGTGCCACTTCGACAGCGTTAGTCTCTGGGGCCAACGTCCTGACTTTC. This gives the protein CATSTALVSGANVLTF.

This sequence joins TRBV4-1 and TRBJ1-5, with D possibly being TRBD1 (6 bases). Trimming pared 3 bases from V and 4 bases from J, leaving 10 bases between. CDR1 is MGHRA and CDR2 is YSYEKL in the germline V gene. This CDR3 spans 14 amino acids. This CDR3 reads CASSHRTENQPQHF. In DNA form, the CDR3 reads TGCGCCAGCAGCCACCGGACAGAGAATCAGCCCCAGCATTTT.

This clonotype appeared a few times. The chain combines TRBV7-2 with TRBJ2-1, with D perhaps matching TRBD2 (5 bases). This CDR3 has 15 amino acids. Trimming shortened V by 1 base and J by 5 bases, and 12 bases separated the two germline ends. The germline gives CDR1 SGHTA, CDR2 FQGNSA. CDR3 sequence: CASSLGGGPNNEQFF. In DNA form, the CDR3 reads TGTGCCAGCAGCTTAGGTGGCGGGCCTAACAATGAGCAGTTCTTC.

This clonotype was found a few times. The chain recombines TRBV5-1 with TRBJ1-1; possibly TRBD1 for D (5 bases). In germline, CDR1 is SGHRS, CDR2 YFSETQ. The CDR3 is made up of 14 amino acids. V dropped 4 bases and J dropped 2 bases, with 12 bases sitting between them. CDR3 nucleotide sequence: TGCGCCAGCAGCCCCTTGGGGGTTAACACTGAAGCTTTCTTT. Amino acid sequence: CASSPLGVNTEAFF.

The chain couples TRBV20-1 to TRBJ2-7, with 7 bases lining up with TRBD2. CDR1 is DFQATT, CDR2 SNEGSKA, per germline (reference sequence). J was trimmed by 5 bases and V by 3 bases; bases with no gene match: 13. This CDR3 has 15 amino acids. For the CDR3, the DNA is TGCAGTGCTAGTGGGACCAGCGGGAATTTCGACGAGCAGTACTTC. Translated, it gives CSASGTSGNFDEQYF.

This clonotype was picked up a small number of times. The V and J genes are TRBV5-1 and TRBJ2-1; D may match TRBD1 or TRBD2 (5 bases each). Germline-derived CDR1 and CDR2 are SGHRS and YFSETQ. V lost 7 bases to trimming and J lost 5 bases, with 10 bases between them. The CDR3 length is 12 residues. The CDR3 sequence is CASGTPNNEQFF. CDR3 in DNA: TGCGCCAGCGGGACGCCGAACAATGAGCAGTTCTTC.

The chain joins TRBV27 to TRBJ2-5; D is possibly TRBD2 (6 bases). The germline CDR1 and CDR2 sequences are MNHEY and SMNVEV (reference sequence). The V gene lost 3 bases and the J gene lost 1 base, with 12 bases spanning the gap. The CDR3 has 15 residues. The CDR3 protein is CASSFGGTPQETQYF. The CDR3, as DNA: TGTGCCAGCAGTTTCGGCGGGACCCCCCAAGAGACCCAGTACTTC.

This clonotype came up many times. V and J are TRBV4-1 and TRBJ2-3, with D unclear. CDR1 is MGHRA and CDR2 is YSYEKL in the germline V gene. V lost 4 bases and J lost 4, with 18 bases in between. The CDR3 spans 16 residues. The CDR3 DNA reads TGCGCCAGCAGCCGCCGGGTCTCCCCCAGCGCAGATACGCAGTATTTT. Translation gives CASSRRVSPSADTQYF.